This TCR beta chain was recorded in a study of CD4 T cells in relation to SARS-CoV-2 and coronaviruses. General observations from the study: SARS-CoV-2-driven expansion was significantly weaker in crossreactive than monoreactive clones.

In regard to this clone: Antigen: not known.

The repertoire was sequenced with immunoSEQ multiplex PCR; TCRdb's copy has only in-frame clones and lacks some. The data hold some 64,000 clones, with 85% to 95% observed a single time. The unexposed donors gave CD4+ T cells in about 2011-2019, prior to COVID-19. Germline V gives CDR1 DFQATT, CDR2 SNEGSKA (reference sequence). This CDR3 is 16 amino acids long. Losses at the gene ends were 3 bases for V and 4 bases for J; bases not matched to a gene: 10. The sequenced material came from naive CD4+ T cells from PBMCs. Documented subset: naive CD4+ T cells isolated by negative enrichment. The clonotype was recovered from a human donor in good health. This rearrangement joins TRBV20-1 to TRBJ2-7; 12 positions match TRBD2. The CDR3 here is CSASESGTSGYYEQYF. CDR3 nucleotides: TGCAGTGCTAGTGAATCCGGGACTAGCGGGTATTACGAGCAGTACTTC.